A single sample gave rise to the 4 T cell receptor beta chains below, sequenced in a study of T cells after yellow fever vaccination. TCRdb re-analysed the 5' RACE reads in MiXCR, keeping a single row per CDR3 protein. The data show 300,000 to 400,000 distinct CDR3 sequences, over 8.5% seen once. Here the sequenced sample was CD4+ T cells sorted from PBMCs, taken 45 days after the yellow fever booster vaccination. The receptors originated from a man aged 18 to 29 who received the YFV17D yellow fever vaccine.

The CDR3 DNA reads TGTGCCAGCAGGCGACTGGGGGGAGATGGCTACACCTTC. Translated, it gives CASRRLGGDGYTF. The V and J genes are TRBV5-5 and TRBJ1-2; possibly TRBD1 for D (5 bases). Deletions cut 5 bases from V and 6 bases from J, with 14 bases between. The CDR3 loop spans 13 amino acids. CDR1 SGHKS and CDR2 YYEKEE come from the germline V gene (reference sequence).

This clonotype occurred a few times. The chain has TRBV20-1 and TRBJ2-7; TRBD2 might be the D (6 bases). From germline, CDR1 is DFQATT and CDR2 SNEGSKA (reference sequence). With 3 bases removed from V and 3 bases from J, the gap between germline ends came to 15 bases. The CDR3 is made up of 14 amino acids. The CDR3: CSARFPSGHYEQYF. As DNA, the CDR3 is TGCAGTGCTAGGTTTCCGAGCGGGCACTACGAGCAGTACTTC.

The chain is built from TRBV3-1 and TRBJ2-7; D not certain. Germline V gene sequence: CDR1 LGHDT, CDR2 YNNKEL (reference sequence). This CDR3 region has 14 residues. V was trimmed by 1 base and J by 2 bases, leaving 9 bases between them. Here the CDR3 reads CASSQGSKPYEQYF. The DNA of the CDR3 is TGTGCCAGCAGCCAAGGCTCAAAGCCCTACGAGCAGTACTTC.

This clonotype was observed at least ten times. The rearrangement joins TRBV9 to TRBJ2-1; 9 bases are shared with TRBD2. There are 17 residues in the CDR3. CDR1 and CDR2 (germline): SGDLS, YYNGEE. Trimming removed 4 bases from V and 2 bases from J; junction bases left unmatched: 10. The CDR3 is CASSLEAPSGAYNEQFF. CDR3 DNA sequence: TGTGCCAGCAGCCTCGAAGCCCCTAGCGGGGCCTACAATGAGCAGTTCTTC.